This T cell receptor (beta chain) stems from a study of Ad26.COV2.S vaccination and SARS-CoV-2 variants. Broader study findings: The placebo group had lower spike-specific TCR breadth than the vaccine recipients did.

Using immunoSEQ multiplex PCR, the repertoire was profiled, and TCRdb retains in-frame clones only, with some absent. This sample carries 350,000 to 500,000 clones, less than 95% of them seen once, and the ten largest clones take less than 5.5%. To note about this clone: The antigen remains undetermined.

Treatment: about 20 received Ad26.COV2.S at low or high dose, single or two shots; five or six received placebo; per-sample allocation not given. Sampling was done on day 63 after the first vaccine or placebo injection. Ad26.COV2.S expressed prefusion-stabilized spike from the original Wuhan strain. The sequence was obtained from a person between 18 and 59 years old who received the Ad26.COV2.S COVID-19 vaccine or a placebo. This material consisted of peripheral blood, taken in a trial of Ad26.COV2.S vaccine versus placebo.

CDR3 protein: CASSLVATSTDTQYF. The CDR3 nucleotides are TGTGCCAGCAGCTTAGTAGCGACTAGCACAGATACGCAGTATTTT. The chain couples TRBV4-2 to TRBJ2-3; weak D call: TRBD2 (5 bases). CDR3 size: 15 residues. CDR1 and CDR2 (germline): LGHNA, YNFKEQ. V shed 5 bases and J shed 0 bases, with 12 bases lying between them.